Below, 25 T cell receptor beta chains from the same sample are listed, as sequenced in a study of blood T cells in healthy people across ages. With a J-beta primer mix and a sample-barcoded 5' primer, a second PCR ran about 7 to 12 cycles. A single record per CDR3 protein comes from TCRdb applying MiXCR to the 5' RACE reads. Here the sample spans some 930,000 distinct CDR3 sequences, 29% being singletons. The sample was also reused in another study, on T cells of mothers and their children.

The sample was blood. The receptor set was obtained from a woman aged 35 to 49 in good health.

This clonotype was observed many times. The rearrangement links TRBV12-3 or TRBV12-4 to TRBJ2-4, with TRBD1 as a possible D gene (6 bases). The ends were cut back, 0 bases at V and 8 bases at J, with 11 bases in the middle. The CDR3 is made up of 14 amino acids. The CDR3 coding sequence is TGTGCCAGCAGTTTAGCGGGGGCCGGGGACATTCAGTACTTC. Encoded protein: CASSLAGAGDIQYF.

The chain employs TRBV5-1 and TRBJ1-5; perhaps TRBD1 as D (5 bases). Per germline, CDR1 SGHRS and CDR2 YFSETQ. V shed 4 bases and J shed 7 bases, with 15 bases lying between them. The CDR3 spans 14 residues. The CDR3 sequence is CASSKSGNGQPQHF. In nucleotides, the CDR3 is TGCGCCAGCAGCAAGTCAGGGAATGGACAGCCCCAGCATTTT.

As to this clonotype: The junction does not match germline at one end; this may be a read error. The V call is TRBV3-1, the J call TRBJ2-7; D perhaps matches TRBD2 (7 bases). Germline loops: CDR1 LGHDT, CDR2 YNNKEL (reference sequence). This CDR3 region has 14 residues. The CDR3 loop is CVSSQGRESYEQYF. DNA for the CDR3: TGTGTCAGCAGCCAGGGGAGGGAGTCCTACGAGCAGTACTTC.

This clonotype came up many times. V usage is TRBV12-3 or TRBV12-4 and J usage is TRBJ1-2, with D maybe TRBD1 (6 bases). This CDR3 is built from 13 residues. V was shortened by 5 bases and J by 6 bases, with 13 bases between the two germline ends. The CDR3 DNA sequence: TGTGCCAGCAGTCTACAGGGCTATGATGGCTACACCTTC. Protein sequence: CASSLQGYDGYTF.

This clonotype was seen a handful of times. The chain is built from TRBV20-1 and TRBJ2-1, with 7 nucleotides matching TRBD2. The germline CDR1 and CDR2 sequences are DFQATT and SNEGSKA (reference sequence). The CDR3 loop spans 16 amino acids. V shed 2 bases, J shed 0 bases, and the junction held 7 bases outside the gene matches. The CDR3 reads CSARPPGGGSYNEQFF. The CDR3 nucleotides are TGCAGTGCTAGACCACCAGGCGGGGGCTCCTACAATGAGCAGTTCTTC.

The genes are TRBV28 and TRBJ2-3; possibly TRBD1 for D (6 bases). Looked up from germline, CDR1 is MDHEN and CDR2 is SYDVKM. The V and J ends lost 3 bases and 5 bases respectively, with 12 bases between them. This CDR3 has 14 amino acids. CDR3 protein: CASSFEGVRDTQYF. The CDR3, as DNA: TGTGCCAGCAGTTTTGAGGGGGTTAGAGATACGCAGTATTTT.

This clonotype was counted ten times or more. V is TRBV6-5 and J is TRBJ2-7; D could derive from TRBD1 or TRBD2 (5 bases each). Trimming pared 3 bases from V and 1 base from J, leaving 16 bases between. This CDR3 is built from 16 residues. CDR1 is MNHEY and CDR2 is SVGAGI in the germline V gene. This CDR3 is CASSYKPGRPSYEQYF. CDR3 DNA: TGTGCCAGCAGTTATAAACCGGGACGGCCATCCTACGAGCAGTACTTC.

The sample holds a few counts of this clonotype. The rearrangement links TRBV20-1 to TRBJ1-2; 7 positions match TRBD1. CDR3 length equals 15 residues. CDR1 DFQATT and CDR2 SNEGSKA come from the germline V gene (reference sequence). J lost 0 bases, V lost 5 bases, and 9 bases had no gene match. The CDR3 DNA reads TGCAGTGCTTCTGGACAGGTCAGAGCTAACTATGGCTACACCTTC. Residues: CSASGQVRANYGYTF.

The chain recombines TRBV28 with TRBJ2-1, with a weak D call TRBD2 (5 bases). The V end was cut by 5 bases, the J end by 7 bases, with 6 bases between. The CDR3 is made up of 11 amino acids. CDR1 is MDHEN and CDR2 is SYDVKM in the germline V gene. CDR3 in amino acids: CASSVANEQFF. Here the CDR3 DNA reads TGTGCCAGCAGTGTAGCGAATGAGCAGTTCTTC. The whole variable domain, filled in from reference TRBV28 and TRBJ2-1, reads DVKVTQSSRYLVKRTGEKVFLECVQDMDHENMFWYRQDPGLGLRLIYFSYDVKMKEKGDIPEGYSVSREKKERFSLILESASTNQTSMYLCASSVANEQFFGPGTRLTVL.

This clonotype was recorded a few times. The V call is TRBV5-1, the J call TRBJ1-6, with no clear D. In germline, CDR1 is SGHRS, CDR2 YFSETQ. Deletions cut 1 base from V and 0 bases from J, with 8 bases between. The CDR3 is made up of 16 amino acids. The CDR3 sequence is CASSLTESSYNSPLHF. The CDR3 nucleotides read TGCGCCAGCAGCTTGACAGAAAGCTCCTATAATTCACCCCTCCACTTT.

In the case of this clonotype: This clone may be a read error of a much larger clone one base away. This CDR3 is CVSSAGEAYEQYF. DNA for the CDR3: TGTGTCAGCAGTGCCGGGGAGGCCTACGAGCAGTACTTC. The chain employs TRBV27 and TRBJ2-7, with D maybe TRBD2 (6 bases). In germline, CDR1 is MNHEY, CDR2 SMNVEV (reference sequence). The CDR3 has 13 amino acids.

Many counts were recorded for this clonotype. The chain has TRBV24-1 and TRBJ2-7; a weak D match, TRBD2 (5 bases). Trimming pared 6 bases from V and 9 bases from J, leaving 17 bases between. CDR1 and CDR2 from the germline V gene are KGHDR and SFDVKD. This CDR3 is built from 13 residues. The DNA for the CDR3 is TGTGCCACCAGTCGGCGGGCCCGCTGGGCGCAGTACTTC. Translated, it gives CATSRRARWAQYF.

This clonotype was seen just once. The gene calls are TRBV7-9 and TRBJ2-7, with 8 bases fitting TRBD1. Germline assignment: CDR1 SEHNR and CDR2 FQNEAQ (reference sequence). V was clipped by 5 bases and J by 3 bases; unmatched bases: 6. The CDR3 length is 14 residues. CDR3 DNA sequence: TGTGCCAGCAGCCCCGCGGGACAGGTCTACGAGCAGTACTTC. Translating it yields CASSPAGQVYEQYF.

The CDR3 DNA sequence: TGCAGTGCTACTTCCCCGGGTTGGGAGACCTACGAGCAGTACTTC. Translating gives CSATSPGWETYEQYF. The chain uses TRBV20-1 and TRBJ2-7, with a weak D call TRBD2 (5 bases). The V end was cut by 4 bases, the J end by 2 bases, with 18 bases between. Germline loops: CDR1 DFQATT, CDR2 SNEGSKA (reference sequence). The CDR3 runs 15 residues.

The V and J genes are TRBV7-2 and TRBJ2-1; D could derive from TRBD1 or TRBD2 (5 bases each). CDR1 is SGHTA, CDR2 FQGNSA, per germline. The CDR3 is made up of 16 amino acids. V was trimmed by 4 bases and J by 0 bases, leaving 13 bases between them. The CDR3 sequence: CASSSGTLPSYNEQFF. CDR3 nucleotide sequence: TGTGCCAGCAGCTCGGGGACGCTACCCTCCTACAATGAGCAGTTCTTC.

This clonotype was recorded at least ten times. The J gene is TRBJ1-2, the V gene TRBV20-1; D gene uncertain. This CDR3 spans 16 amino acids. Germline CDR1 DFQATT, CDR2 SNEGSKA (reference sequence). The V and J ends lost 4 bases and 4 bases respectively, with 22 bases between them. CDR3: CSAIPRGYTLGYGYTF. The CDR3 DNA reads TGCAGTGCTATCCCCCGGGGTTATACTCTTGGCTATGGCTACACCTTC.

As to this clonotype: With a much larger clone just one base away, this may be a read error. This sequence joins TRBV7-7 and TRBJ2-1; perhaps TRBD2 as D (6 bases). Germline CDR1 and CDR2: SSHAT and FNYEAQ (reference sequence). The length of the CDR3 is 13 residues. The CDR3 region is CASGLNRDNEQFF. The CDR3 nucleotides are TGTGCTAGCGGTCTCAACCGTGACAATGAGCAGTTCTTC.

A note on this clonotype: The conserved phenylalanine or tryptophan is not found at the CDR3 terminus, so this likely reflects a read error. This chain uses TRBV7-9 with TRBJ2-1; D is ambiguous. V lost 1 base to trimming and J lost 3 bases, with 16 bases between them. The V gene's germline CDR1 is SEHNR and CDR2 FQNEAQ (reference sequence). The CDR3 extends over 17 amino acids. The CDR3 DNA sequence: TGTGCCAGCAGCTTAGGGGTTTCGGGCAGTTACTACAATGAGCAGTTCTTA. Its translation: CASSLGVSGSYYNEQFL.

This chain joins TRBV6-5 and TRBJ1-1; 7 bases align to TRBD1. Germline lookup yields CDR1 MNHEY and CDR2 SVGAGI. The length of the CDR3 is 14 residues. V trimming: 6 bases; J trimming: 0 bases; junction bases outside the gene matches: 4. In DNA form, the CDR3 reads TGTGCCAGCAGACACCAGGGGGTGAACACTGAAGCTTTCTTT. This gives the protein CASRHQGVNTEAFF.

This chain connects TRBV6-2 or TRBV6-3 to TRBJ2-1, with a tentative D call TRBD2 (6 bases). The ends were cut back, 8 bases at V and 9 bases at J, with 20 bases in the middle. Looked up from germline, CDR1 is MNHEY and CDR2 is SVGEGT. The CDR3 is 14 amino acids. The CDR3 here is CASLSGVTLPEQFF. CDR3 in DNA: TGTGCCAGCCTCTCGGGGGTCACTCTTCCTGAGCAGTTCTTC.

This chain links TRBV28 with TRBJ2-3; the D is unclear. The germline CDR1 and CDR2 sequences are MDHEN and SYDVKM. Deletions cut 5 bases from V and 0 bases from J, with 18 bases between. The CDR3 runs to 17 residues. The CDR3 sequence: CASSLRTASRSTDTQYF. Here the CDR3 DNA reads TGTGCCAGCAGTCTGAGGACCGCAAGCAGGAGCACAGATACGCAGTATTTT.

This clonotype was counted at least ten times. This chain connects TRBV18 to TRBJ2-7; D unclear. Trimming shortened V by 0 bases and J by 3 bases, and 9 bases separated the two germline ends. The CDR3 length is 14 residues. Germline V gene sequence: CDR1 KGHSH, CDR2 LQKENI. The CDR3 sequence: CASSPPSLGYEQYF. The CDR3 DNA sequence: TGTGCCAGCTCACCACCGTCCTTGGGCTACGAGCAGTACTTC.

This clonotype has just a few counts. The chain uses TRBV11-2 and TRBJ2-3; D is possibly TRBD1 (6 bases). The CDR3 has 16 amino acids. The V gene's germline CDR1 is SGHAT and CDR2 FQNNGV. V was shortened by 5 bases and J by 6 bases, with 21 bases between the two germline ends. Written as DNA, the CDR3 is TGTGCCAGCAGCACTCCCGGGACACCTCCCCGCGATACGCAGTATTTT. Translation: CASSTPGTPPRDTQYF.

The rearrangement joins TRBV10-1 to TRBJ2-5; 12 bases are a match to TRBD2. The end of the DNA aligns better with TRBJ2-7, so the J call may be wrong. In germline, CDR1 is WNHNN, CDR2 SYGVQD (reference sequence). The CDR3 totals 16 residues. CDR3 sequence (DNA): TGCGCCAGCAGCGACTCGACTAGCGGGAGCGGATACGAGCAGTACTTC. Translated, it gives CASSDSTSGSGYEQYF.

This clonotype was recorded only once. The junction does not match germline at one end; this may be a read error. The chain joins TRBV20-1 to TRBJ2-3, with 8 bases identical to TRBD2. In germline, CDR1 is DFQATT, CDR2 SNEGSKA (reference sequence). This CDR3 spans 16 amino acids. CDR3 nucleotide sequence: TGCAGTGCTAGACTGCTGGGACTAGGGAGCGCAGATACGCAGTGTTTT. This gives the protein CSARLLGLGSADTQCF.